This TCR beta chain was captured by sequencing in a study of human T cells and chemical hapten exposure. TCRdb reprocessed the RACE reads with MiXCR, giving one entry per CDR3 protein. The sample has over 70,000 distinct CDR3 sequences; approximately 15% are singletons. There are a few counts of this clonotype. Time point reported: pre-sensitization, week 0. Indicated treatment: therapeutic diphenylcyclopropenone sensitization with weekly scalp DPC. The CDR3 loop spans 17 amino acids. Germline CDR1 and CDR2: MDHEN and SYDVKM. The V end was cut by 5 bases, the J end by 3 bases, with 22 bases between. The chain has TRBV28 and TRBJ1-1; TRBD1 is a possible D gene (6 bases). The sequences come from whole blood, collected in connection with sensitization to the hapten diphenylcyclopropenone (DPC). This clonotype originated in a woman in her fifties or sixties with alopecia areata. Some clones in this sample may be carry-over from other donors' samples. As DNA, the CDR3 is TGTGCCAGCAGTCGATCCGGGACATTCACGCGGGACACTGAAGCTTTCTTT. Translated, it gives CASSRSGTFTRDTEAFF.